These 29 T cell receptor beta chains originate from one sample sequenced in a study of blood T cell repertoires in COVID-19. Assay: immunoSEQ multiplex PCR; the TCRdb copy retains only in-frame clones and omits some. The repertoire includes about 290,000 clones, about nine tenths of them detected once, and approximately 12% sits in the top ten. Sequenced sample: peripheral blood. These receptors were collected from a woman aged 25 to 39 with COVID-19, enrolled during active disease.

The rearrangement joins TRBV5-1 to TRBJ1-1; 7 positions agree with TRBD1. CDR3 length equals 14 residues. In germline, CDR1 is SGHRS, CDR2 YFSETQ. Trimming at V came to 4 bases and at J to 6 bases, leaving 9 bases not matched to a gene. CDR3 nucleotides: TGCGCCAGCAGCGCGGGACAGCTTGGGGCTGAAGCTTTCTTT. Translating gives CASSAGQLGAEAFF.

The chain carries TRBV2 and TRBJ2-1; 7 nucleotides line up with TRBD1. CDR1 SNHLY and CDR2 FYNNEI come from the germline V gene. The CDR3 has 13 amino acids. Trimming cost V 10 bases and J 9 bases; bases outside gene matches: 12. This chain's CDR3 is CATDRDRFSEQFF. The DNA for the CDR3 is TGTGCCACCGACAGGGATCGTTTTAGTGAGCAGTTCTTC.

This clone was seen just once. V gene TRBV7-9 combines with J gene TRBJ2-7, with TRBD2 identical over 7 bases. V lost 8 bases and J lost 6; bases outside the gene matches: 13. CDR1 and CDR2 from the germline V gene are SEHNR and FQNEAQ (reference sequence). The CDR3 has 14 residues. The DNA for the CDR3 is TGTGCCAGCGTAAGCGGGGTTCGGCCGGGCGAGCAGTACTTC. Encoded protein: CASVSGVRPGEQYF.

The chain recombines TRBV30 with TRBJ2-1; D is perhaps TRBD1 (6 bases). Germline values: CDR1 GTSNPN, CDR2 SVGIG (reference sequence). CDR3 length: 16 amino acids. V lost 3 bases, J lost 6 bases, and 21 bases lay in between. The CDR3 DNA sequence: TGTGCCTGGAGCGAAGGGGTACAGGGTAAGGGCAATGAGCAGTTCTTC. It specifies CAWSEGVQGKGNEQFF.

This clone was observed a single time. V is TRBV3-1 (or the pseudogene TRBV3-2) and J is TRBJ1-2, with a possible D match to TRBD1 (5 bases). V dropped 1 base and J dropped 8 bases, with 14 bases sitting between them. This CDR3 comprises 14 residues. Germline V gene data show CDR1 as LGHDT and CDR2 as YNNKEL (reference sequence). The CDR3 DNA reads as TGTGCCAGCAGCCAAGTGTTAGGAGGGGACGGCTACACCTTC. It is translated as CASSQVLGGDGYTF.

V and J are TRBV29-1 and TRBJ1-5, with D perhaps matching TRBD1 (6 bases). The germline V gene encodes CDR1 SQVTM and CDR2 ANQGSEA. Trimming pared 6 bases from V and 1 base from J, leaving 10 bases between. The CDR3 length is 13 residues. CDR3 sequence (DNA): TGCAGCGTCCAGGGGTTAAGCAATCAGCCCCAGCATTTT. Its translation is CSVQGLSNQPQHF.

V gene TRBV27 combines with J gene TRBJ2-5; D is perhaps TRBD2 (5 bases). The CDR3 runs to 15 residues. Germline lookup yields CDR1 MNHEY and CDR2 SMNVEV (reference sequence). Trimming shortened V by 7 bases and J by 5 bases, and 20 bases separated the two germline ends. CDR3 coding DNA: TGTGCCAGCACCCACTTGGGAGACGGTGGGGAGACCCAGTACTTC. This gives the protein CASTHLGDGGETQYF.

The genes are TRBV2 and TRBJ2-5; 7 nucleotides align to TRBD2. This CDR3 is 13 amino acids long. V trimming: 7 bases; J trimming: 1 base; junction bases outside the gene matches: 3. CDR1 and CDR2 from the germline V gene are SNHLY and FYNNEI. The CDR3 loop is CASTGLPQETQYF. For the CDR3, the DNA is TGTGCCAGCACGGGACTACCCCAAGAGACCCAGTACTTC.

The rearrangement uses TRBV21-1 and TRBJ2-2; the DNA was not compared with TRBD2, the D call given in the table. TRBV21-1 is a pseudogene locus. CDR3 length: 14 residues. Here the CDR3 DNA reads TGTGCCAGCAGCAACGAGGGGAACACCGGGGAGCTGTTTTTT. Its protein is CASSNEGNTGELFF.

J is TRBJ2-4 and V is TRBV5-1; D may be TRBD1 (5 bases). The germline CDR1 and CDR2 sequences are SGHRS and YFSETQ. The V gene lost 4 bases and the J gene lost 7 bases, with 24 bases spanning the gap. The CDR3 covers 17 residues. The CDR3 here is CASSPTPTGPLENIQYF. In nucleotides, the CDR3 is TGCGCCAGCAGCCCCACCCCAACAGGCCCCTTGGAGAACATTCAGTACTTC. Full variable domain (outside the CDR3, taken from reference TRBV5-1 and TRBJ2-4): KAGVTQTPRYLIKTRGQQVTLSCSPISGHRSVSWYQQTPGQGLQFLFEYFSETQRNKGNFPGRFSGRQFSNSRSEMNVSTLELGDSALYLCASSPTPTGPLENIQYFGAGTRLSVL.

This chain connects TRBV24-1 to TRBJ2-3; tentative D call: TRBD1 (6 bases). The V end was cut by 3 bases, the J end by 3 bases, with 15 bases between. The CDR3 is 16 residues long. In germline, CDR1 is KGHDR, CDR2 SFDVKD. The DNA of the CDR3 is TGTGCCACCAGTGATCCCAGGACAGACCTAACAGATACGCAGTATTTT. Encoded protein: CATSDPRTDLTDTQYF.

This rearrangement joins TRBV10-3 to TRBJ1-1, with D hard to call. The germline gives CDR1 ENHRY, CDR2 SYGVKD. CDR3 length: 13 residues. Trimming pared 3 bases from V and 4 bases from J, leaving 9 bases between. The chain's CDR3 is CAISEEDSTEAFF. The CDR3 nucleotides read TGTGCCATCAGTGAAGAGGACTCCACTGAAGCTTTCTTT.

The CDR3 nucleotides are TGCGCCAGCAGTGAGTTCTCTAGCCGGACCTACGAGCAGTACTTC. This encodes CASSEFSSRTYEQYF. The chain joins TRBV10-1 to TRBJ2-7; D perhaps matches TRBD2 (5 bases). V lost 1 base and J lost 2, with 12 bases in between. The CDR3 runs 15 residues. The germline V gene has CDR1 WNHNN and CDR2 SYGVQD (reference sequence).

The chain recombines TRBV19 with TRBJ1-1; TRBD1 agrees at 9 bases. Germline V gene lookup returns CDR1 LNHDA and CDR2 SQIVND (reference sequence). The CDR3 runs to 13 residues. J lost 12 bases, V lost 5 bases, and 10 bases had no gene match. DNA for the CDR3: TGTGCCAGTAGTCATTCACCGGGACAGGGTACTTTCTTT. Translated: CASSHSPGQGTFF.

The chain links TRBV5-4 to TRBJ2-1, with 8 bases matching TRBD2. V lost 0 bases, J lost 12 bases, and 8 bases stayed unmatched. The CDR3 runs 14 residues. Germline V gene data show CDR1 as SGHNT and CDR2 as YYREEE (reference sequence). The chain's CDR3 is CASSLDSGGVGQFF. The CDR3 coding sequence is TGTGCCAGCAGCTTGGACTCCGGGGGGGTCGGGCAGTTCTTC.

J is TRBJ2-1 and V is TRBV5-1, with a weak D call TRBD2 (6 bases). Germline V gives CDR1 SGHRS, CDR2 YFSETQ. V was shortened by 0 bases and J by 8 bases, with 9 bases between the two germline ends. The CDR3 spans 13 residues. The CDR3 sequence: CASSLAGDHEQFF. In DNA form, the CDR3 reads TGCGCCAGCAGCTTGGCGGGGGACCATGAGCAGTTCTTC. The full variable domain, with the rest looked up from reference TRBV5-1 and TRBJ2-1, is KAGVTQTPRYLIKTRGQQVTLSCSPISGHRSVSWYQQTPGQGLQFLFEYFSETQRNKGNFPGRFSGRQFSNSRSEMNVSTLELGDSALYLCASSLAGDHEQFFGPGTRLTVL.

V gene TRBV27 combines with J gene TRBJ1-2; D is ambiguous. Trimming left V 8 bases short and J 4 bases short, with 14 bases between. Per the germline V gene, CDR1 is MNHEY and CDR2 is SMNVEV (reference sequence). The CDR3 covers 13 residues. The CDR3 loop is CASALEAGYGYTF. The CDR3 DNA reads TGTGCCAGCGCTTTAGAGGCTGGCTATGGCTACACCTTC.

This sequence joins TRBV11-2 and TRBJ1-3; 9 nucleotides align to TRBD1. Germline loops: CDR1 SGHAT, CDR2 FQNNGV. V was clipped by 5 bases and J by 9 bases; unmatched bases: 11. The CDR3 has 15 residues. The CDR3 sequence: CASSPRTGASSTIYF. The CDR3 bases are TGTGCCAGCAGCCCGCGGACAGGGGCCTCAAGCACCATATATTTT.

The chain is built from TRBV7-7 and TRBJ2-1, with 12 positions matching TRBD2. The length of the CDR3 is 15 residues. V gave up 5 bases and J gave up 3 bases; unmatched junction bases: 2. Germline assignment: CDR1 SSHAT and CDR2 FNYEAQ (reference sequence). The CDR3 is CASSATSGGYNEQFF. Here the CDR3 DNA reads TGTGCCAGCAGCGCGACTAGCGGGGGCTACAATGAGCAGTTCTTC.

V and J are TRBV3-1 (or the pseudogene TRBV3-2) and TRBJ1-1; the D is unclear. Germline assignment: CDR1 LGHDT and CDR2 YNNKEL (reference sequence). This CDR3 region has 13 residues. Trimming removed 5 bases at V and 0 bases at J, with 7 bases between. The CDR3: CASSGQMNTEAFF. The CDR3 DNA is TGTGCCAGCAGCGGGCAAATGAACACTGAAGCTTTCTTT.

The V call is TRBV5-6, the J call TRBJ2-2; the match to TRBD1 covers 9 bases. The CDR3 runs to 15 residues. V was pared by 2 bases and J by 7 bases, with 6 bases of the junction left unmatched. CDR1 SGHDT and CDR2 YYEEEE come from the germline V gene. The CDR3 DNA reads TGTGCCAGCAGCTTCCGGGACAGGGTTCACGGGGAGCTGTTTTTT. It yields the protein CASSFRDRVHGELFF. Supplemented by reference TRBV5-6 and TRBJ2-2, the full variable domain reads DAGVTQSPTHLIKTRGQQVTLRCSPKSGHDTVSWYQQALGQGPQFIFQYYEEEERQRGNFPDRFSGHQFPNYSSELNVNALLLGDSALYLCASSFRDRVHGELFFGEGSRLTVL.

The chain carries TRBV4-1 and TRBJ1-2, with D tentatively TRBD1 (6 bases). CDR3 size: 16 residues. Germline CDR1 is MGHRA and CDR2 is YSYEKL. V was cut by 1 base and J by 2 bases, with 14 bases left in between. The CDR3 nucleotides are TGCGCCAGCAGCCAAGCACCGGACAGACCGAACTATGGCTACACCTTC. It translates to CASSQAPDRPNYGYTF.

This clone was seen only once. This rearrangement joins TRBV5-5 to TRBJ2-1; tentative D call: TRBD1 (5 bases). The CDR3 has 16 amino acids. The V gene's germline CDR1 is SGHKS and CDR2 YYEKEE (reference sequence). V was cut by 4 bases and J by 0 bases, with 14 bases left in between. The DNA of the CDR3 is TGTGCCAGCAGCGGGGTTTGGGGCAGCTCCTACAATGAGCAGTTCTTC. This translates into CASSGVWGSSYNEQFF.

In this sample, this clone turned up many times. V and J are TRBV3-1 (or the pseudogene TRBV3-2) and TRBJ2-1, with TRBD2 matching over 10 bases. Trimming removed 6 bases from V and 3 bases from J; junction bases left unmatched: 5. The CDR3 consists of 15 residues. Germline V gives CDR1 LGHDT, CDR2 YNNKEL (reference sequence). In DNA, the CDR3 is TGTGCCAGCAGAGGAACTAGCGGGGACTACAATGAGCAGTTCTTC. Translated: CASRGTSGDYNEQFF.

At least ten counts were recorded for this clone. J is TRBJ2-2 and V is TRBV3-1 (or the pseudogene TRBV3-2); maybe TRBD1 (6 bases). Germline V gene data show CDR1 as LGHDT and CDR2 as YNNKEL (reference sequence). Trimming took 6 bases from V and 7 from J, leaving 15 bases between them. This CDR3 spans 14 amino acids. CDR3 sequence: CASSYTGFVGELFF. DNA of the CDR3: TGTGCCAGCAGTTATACAGGGTTCGTCGGGGAGCTGTTTTTT.

The gene calls are TRBV12-5 and TRBJ2-3, with TRBD2 matching over 8 bases. V shed 5 bases, J shed 3 bases, and the junction held 10 bases outside the gene matches. Per germline, CDR1 LGHNT and CDR2 FRNRAP. This CDR3 has 16 residues. The CDR3: CASGLHGGAGTDTQYF. The CDR3 bases are TGTGCTAGTGGTCTCCACGGGGGGGCCGGGACAGATACGCAGTATTTT.

This clone has a single count. CDR3 in DNA: TGTGCCATCAGTGACTTGGGACAGGGGAACTATGGCTACACCTTC. Its protein product is CAISDLGQGNYGYTF. The rearrangement uses TRBV10-3 and TRBJ1-2; the match to TRBD1 covers 10 bases. This CDR3 contains 15 residues. Germline CDR1 ENHRY, CDR2 SYGVKD. V dropped 3 bases and J dropped 2; count of bases not matched to a gene: 3.

A few counts support this clone. The CDR3 bases are TGTGCCAGCAGCCGCAGAGGGGGGGCGCAGAACTATGGCTACACCTTC. It codes for CASSRRGGAQNYGYTF. The rearrangement joins TRBV3-1 (or the pseudogene TRBV3-2) to TRBJ1-2, with TRBD1 as a possible D gene (6 bases). Germline CDR1 is LGHDT and CDR2 is YNNKEL (reference sequence). The CDR3 covers 16 residues. Trimming shortened V by 4 bases and J by 2 bases, and 17 bases separated the two germline ends.

A word on this clone: One junction end disagrees with the germline gene, perhaps due to a read error. This same CDR3 is encoded by further DNA sequences in the sample. The V call is TRBV19, the J call TRBJ1-1; 11 bases agree with TRBD1. The CDR3 is 14 residues long. The germline gives CDR1 LNHDA, CDR2 SQIVND (reference sequence). The CDR3 nucleotides are TGCGCCAGTAGTTCGGGACAGGGGGTAACTGAAGCTTTCTTT. Translated, it gives CASSSGQGVTEAFF.